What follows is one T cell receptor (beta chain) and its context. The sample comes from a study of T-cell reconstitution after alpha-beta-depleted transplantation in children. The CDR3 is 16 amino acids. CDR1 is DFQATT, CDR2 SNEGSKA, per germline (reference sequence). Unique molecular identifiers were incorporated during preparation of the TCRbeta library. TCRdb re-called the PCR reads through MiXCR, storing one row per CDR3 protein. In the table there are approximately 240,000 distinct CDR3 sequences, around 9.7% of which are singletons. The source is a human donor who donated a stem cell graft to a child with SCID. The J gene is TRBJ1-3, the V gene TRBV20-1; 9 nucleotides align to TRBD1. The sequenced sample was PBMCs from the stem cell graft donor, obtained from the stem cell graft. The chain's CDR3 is CNAGVGGQGSGNTIYF. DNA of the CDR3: TGCAATGCCGGAGTGGGTGGACAGGGGTCGGGAAACACCATATATTTT.